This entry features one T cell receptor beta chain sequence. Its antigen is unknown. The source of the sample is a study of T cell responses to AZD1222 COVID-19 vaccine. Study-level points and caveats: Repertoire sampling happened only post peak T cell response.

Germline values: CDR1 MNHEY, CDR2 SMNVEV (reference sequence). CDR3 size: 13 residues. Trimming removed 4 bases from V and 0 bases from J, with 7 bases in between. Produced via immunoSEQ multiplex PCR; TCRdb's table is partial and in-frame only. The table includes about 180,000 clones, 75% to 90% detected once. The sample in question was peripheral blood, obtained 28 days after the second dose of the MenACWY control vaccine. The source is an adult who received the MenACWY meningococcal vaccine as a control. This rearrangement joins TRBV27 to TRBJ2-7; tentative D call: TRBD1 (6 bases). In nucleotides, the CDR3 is TGTGCCAGCAGTTGGGGACACTCCTACGAGCAGTACTTC. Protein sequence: CASSWGHSYEQYF.